The next 24 T cell receptor beta chains were all read from a single sample in a study of blood T cell repertoires in COVID-19. The data were produced by immunoSEQ multiplex PCR, yet TCRdb's version contains in-frame clones alone and is incomplete. This sample has about 390,000 clones, with more than 75% found just once. Sequenced sample: peripheral blood. All receptors come from a woman in her sixties with COVID-19, enrolled during active disease.

The sample holds one count of this clone. The chain links TRBV29-1 to TRBJ1-2; 9 bases are a match to TRBD1. In germline, CDR1 is SQVTM, CDR2 ANQGSEA. The CDR3 has 14 amino acids. V trimming: 4 bases; J trimming: 3 bases; junction bases outside the gene matches: 6. The CDR3 DNA is TGCAGCGTTGGGGGGACAGGGAGTTACTATGGCTACACCTTC. It specifies CSVGGTGSYYGYTF. Complete variable domain (other parts from reference TRBV29-1 and TRBJ1-2): SAVISQKPSRDICQRGTSLTIQCQVDSQVTMMFWYRQQPGQSLTLIATANQGSEATYESGFVIDKFPISRPNLTFSTLTVSNMSPEDSSIYLCSVGGTGSYYGYTFGSGTRLTVV.

This clone is a singleton in its sample. CDR3: CASSRDTANTGELFF. CDR3 sequence (DNA): TGTGCCAGCAGTCGGGACACCGCGAACACCGGGGAGCTGTTTTTT. This sequence joins TRBV28 and TRBJ2-2; a weak D match, TRBD1 (6 bases). Germline values: CDR1 MDHEN, CDR2 SYDVKM. The CDR3 extends over 15 amino acids. V was pared by 5 bases and J by 0 bases, with 10 bases between.

Only a few counts were recorded for this clone. This rearrangement joins TRBV9 to TRBJ1-1, with 7 bases identical to TRBD1. The germline V gene encodes CDR1 SGDLS and CDR2 YYNGEE. The trim removed 0 bases at V and 8 bases at J, leaving 4 bases unmatched. This CDR3 comprises 13 residues. CDR3 nucleotides: TGTGCCAGCAGCGTAGGACCGACAGGGGAAGCTTTCTTT. Amino acid sequence: CASSVGPTGEAFF. The entire variable domain, with the rest obtained from reference TRBV9 and TRBJ1-1, is as follows: DSGVTQTPKHLITATGQRVTLRCSPRSGDLSVYWYQQSLDQGLQFLIQYYNGEERAKGNILERFSAQQFPDLHSELNLSSLELGDSALYFCASSVGPTGEAFFGQGTRLTVV.

The chain couples TRBV6-5 to TRBJ2-1; 10 bases are a match to TRBD1. Germline values: CDR1 MNHEY, CDR2 SVGAGI. The V gene end was trimmed by 4 bases and the J gene end by 4 bases; junction bases not matched to a gene: 7. This CDR3 contains 16 residues. CDR3 bases: TGTGCCAGCAGTTCCCAGGGACAGGGGCCTTACAATGAGCAGTTCTTC. This codes for CASSSQGQGPYNEQFF.

V and J are TRBV10-3 and TRBJ2-1, with D possibly being TRBD2 (5 bases). CDR1 ENHRY and CDR2 SYGVKD come from the germline V gene. The CDR3 runs 12 residues. V was trimmed by 3 bases and J by 9 bases, leaving 9 bases between them. CDR3 protein: CAISDSSTEQFF. CDR3 sequence (DNA): TGTGCCATCAGTGACTCTAGCACTGAGCAGTTCTTC.

The chain combines TRBV5-1 with TRBJ1-1; TRBD1 might be the D (6 bases). V lost 0 bases to trimming and J lost 8 bases, with 14 bases between them. Per germline, CDR1 SGHRS and CDR2 YFSETQ. The CDR3 spans 14 residues. CDR3 nucleotides: TGCGCCAGCAGCTTGGTAGGGACACCTGCCGAAGCTTTCTTT. It is translated as CASSLVGTPAEAFF.

The gene calls are TRBV18 and TRBJ1-2; TRBD1 matches 10 bases. CDR1 KGHSH and CDR2 LQKENI come from the germline V gene. Trimming cost V 3 bases and J 3 bases; bases outside gene matches: 4. The CDR3 contains 15 residues. The chain's CDR3 is CASSPLDRGDYGYTF. CDR3 nucleotide sequence: TGTGCCAGCTCACCCCTGGACAGGGGGGACTATGGCTACACCTTC.

This clone was picked up one time. The J gene is TRBJ2-7, the V gene TRBV2, with a possible D match to TRBD1 (6 bases). The CDR3 consists of 13 residues. Germline CDR1 reads SNHLY; CDR2 reads FYNNEI. Trimming pared 7 bases from V and 0 bases from J, leaving 10 bases between. The DNA of the CDR3 is TGTGCCAGCACCAAGGACAGCTCCTACGAGCAGTACTTC. It yields the protein CASTKDSSYEQYF.

The chain couples TRBV3-1 (or the pseudogene TRBV3-2) to TRBJ1-4; 8 nucleotides match TRBD1. V gave up 2 bases and J gave up 6 bases; unmatched junction bases: 5. The CDR3 runs to 15 residues. Germline V gene data show CDR1 as LGHDT and CDR2 as YNNKEL (reference sequence). This CDR3 is CASSQQGAWYEKLFF. The CDR3 bases are TGTGCCAGCAGCCAACAGGGGGCCTGGTATGAAAAACTGTTTTTT.

This clone was picked up one time. The rearrangement joins TRBV3-1 (or the pseudogene TRBV3-2) to TRBJ2-3, with 7 bases lining up with TRBD2. V shed 4 bases, J shed 2 bases, and the junction held 9 bases outside the gene matches. The CDR3 consists of 16 residues. Germline CDR1 and CDR2: LGHDT and YNNKEL (reference sequence). The CDR3 spells CASSLRGVQATDTQYF. The DNA for the CDR3 is TGTGCCAGCAGCCTACGGGGGGTTCAGGCCACAGATACGCAGTATTTT.

The chain joins TRBV7-6 to TRBJ1-1, with a tentative D call TRBD1 (6 bases). V lost 1 base to trimming and J lost 1 base, with 13 bases between them. CDR1 and CDR2 from the germline V gene are SGHVS and FNYEAQ. The CDR3 contains 16 residues. Here the CDR3 DNA reads TGTGCCAGCAGCTTAGGTCGGGGGGGGCAGAACACTGAAGCTTTCTTT. Translating gives CASSLGRGGQNTEAFF.

Remarks on this clone: This specimen includes other DNA sequences encoding the same CDR3. V is TRBV18 and J is TRBJ2-7; D perhaps matches TRBD1 (6 bases). The CDR3 extends over 13 amino acids. Germline CDR1 is KGHSH and CDR2 is LQKENI. With 1 base removed from V and 3 bases from J, the gap between germline ends came to 7 bases. CDR3 bases: TGTGCCAGCTCACCACAGGGGGACTACGAGCAGTACTTC. Translation: CASSPQGDYEQYF.

This chain connects TRBV2 to TRBJ1-2; no definite D call. This CDR3 region has 15 residues. Germline assignment: CDR1 SNHLY and CDR2 FYNNEI. The V end was cut by 6 bases, the J end by 3 bases, with 17 bases between. This CDR3 reads CASRPYGGVDYGYTF. CDR3 sequence (DNA): TGTGCCAGCAGGCCCTACGGCGGGGTGGACTATGGCTACACCTTC.

V is TRBV12-3 or TRBV12-4 and J is TRBJ2-7, with D unresolved. The CDR3 loop spans 12 amino acids. Trimming cost V 3 bases and J 3 bases, with 6 bases left between them. This chain's CDR3 is CASSFGLYEQYF. The CDR3 coding sequence is TGTGCCAGCAGTTTCGGTCTCTACGAGCAGTACTTC.

This clone has more than one count but fewer than ten. The chain is built from TRBV6-1 and TRBJ1-5; D might be TRBD1 (5 bases). The V gene's germline CDR1 is MNHNS and CDR2 SASEGT. Deletions cut 0 bases from V and 7 bases from J, with 10 bases between. The length of the CDR3 is 14 residues. This chain's CDR3 is CASSEAGVAQPQHF. Here the CDR3 DNA reads TGTGCCAGCAGTGAAGCAGGGGTGGCACAGCCCCAGCATTTT.

In its sample, this clone was seen once. The chain uses TRBV18 and TRBJ2-1; 7 bases agree with TRBD2. This CDR3 is built from 13 residues. The V gene's germline CDR1 is KGHSH and CDR2 LQKENI. Trimming took 6 bases from V and 8 from J; bases not matched to a gene: 7. The CDR3 spells CASSPGLVYEQFF. The CDR3 DNA sequence: TGTGCCAGCTCTCCCGGACTAGTCTATGAGCAGTTCTTC.

This clone was seen ten or more times. V and J are TRBV5-1 and TRBJ1-1, with 7 positions matching TRBD1. The germline V gene encodes CDR1 SGHRS and CDR2 YFSETQ. Losses at the gene ends were 1 base for V and 0 bases for J; bases not matched to a gene: 3. The CDR3 contains 15 residues. CDR3 sequence: CASSLTGAMNTEAFF. The DNA of the CDR3 is TGCGCCAGCAGCTTGACAGGGGCCATGAACACTGAAGCTTTCTTT.

The V gene is TRBV9, the J gene TRBJ1-3, with a tentative D call TRBD1 (6 bases). V gave up 3 bases and J gave up 4 bases, with 11 bases separating them. The germline CDR1 and CDR2 sequences are SGDLS and YYNGEE. CDR3 size: 14 residues. DNA of the CDR3: TGTGCCAGCAGCGCGTACACAGGGGGAAACACCATATATTTT. The encoded protein is CASSAYTGGNTIYF.

The chain combines TRBV9 with TRBJ1-1; a possible D gene is TRBD1 (5 bases). CDR3 length equals 15 residues. Trimming removed 4 bases from V and 1 base from J, with 14 bases in between. Per the germline V gene, CDR1 is SGDLS and CDR2 is YYNGEE. CDR3 nucleotides: TGTGCCAGCAGCCCGGAGGGACGGGGGAACACTGAAGCTTTCTTT. It translates to CASSPEGRGNTEAFF.

Written as DNA, the CDR3 is TGTGCCACCGGCACGGGACTAGGGTACAATGAGCAGTTCTTC. It is translated as CATGTGLGYNEQFF. V and J are TRBV2 and TRBJ2-1, with 8 bases lining up with TRBD2. The V gene end was trimmed by 10 bases and the J gene end by 4 bases; junction bases not matched to a gene: 9. Germline lookup yields CDR1 SNHLY and CDR2 FYNNEI. The CDR3 length is 14 residues.

V gene TRBV19 combines with J gene TRBJ1-1, with D possibly TRBD1 on 5 matching bases. Germline CDR1 and CDR2: LNHDA and SQIVND (reference sequence). This CDR3 contains 13 residues. V dropped 3 bases and J dropped 6 bases, with 11 bases sitting between them. The CDR3 loop is CASSISGYAEAFF. DNA of the CDR3: TGTGCCAGTAGTATTTCAGGGTACGCTGAAGCTTTCTTT.

This clone was counted only a few times. The chain joins TRBV6-1 to TRBJ1-6; a possible D gene is TRBD1 (6 bases). CDR1 is MNHNS and CDR2 is SASEGT in the germline V gene. V was pared by 3 bases and J by 8 bases, with 14 bases between. CDR3 size: 15 residues. The CDR3, as DNA: TGTGCCAGCAGTGAGGGGGCCTCCGGCTATTCACCCCTCCACTTT. Translation gives CASSEGASGYSPLHF.

The V and J genes are TRBV6-2 or TRBV6-3 and TRBJ2-5; TRBD1 agrees at 9 bases. J gave up 0 bases and V 5 bases, and 4 bases lay outside the gene matches. CDR3 length equals 15 residues. From germline, CDR1 is MNHEY and CDR2 SVGEGT. This CDR3 reads CASSHRDRDQETQYF. CDR3 nucleotide sequence: TGTGCCAGCAGTCACCGGGACAGGGACCAAGAGACCCAGTACTTC.

The rearrangement joins TRBV18 to TRBJ1-3, with no clear D. The CDR3 sequence is 15 residues long. Trimming shortened V by 3 bases and J by 0 bases, and 9 bases separated the two germline ends. CDR1 is KGHSH, CDR2 LQKENI, per germline. In nucleotides, the CDR3 is TGTGCCAGCTCACCGGTCGAGAGCTCTGGAAACACCATATATTTT. It translates to CASSPVESSGNTIYF.